The source of this TCR beta chain is a study of naive and memory T cell subsets. Study-level findings and limits: The power law exponent of TCR abundance differed between naive and memory cells. Naive repertoires, especially CD8, held a few larger clonotypes, possibly memory cells re-expressing CD45RA.

Both TRBC1 and TRBC2 were covered by a beta constant-region primer of two equimolar oligonucleotides. Nested alpha and beta constant-region primers with the SP2 primer drove four PCR rounds on ligated cDNA. TCRdb fed the UMI-ligation and nested PCR reads into MiXCR, producing one record per CDR3 protein. Here the sample spans roughly 150,000 distinct CDR3 sequences, 22% being singletons. Four subsets defined by CD45RA and CD27 were sorted after CD3, CD4, CD8 and live/dead staining. This clonotype was seen only a few times. Its antigen is as yet unknown. Trimming removed 4 bases at V and 3 bases at J, with 12 bases between. CDR1 is GTSNPN and CDR2 is SVGIG in the germline V gene (reference sequence). This CDR3 comprises 14 residues.

The sequencing sample was made of naive CD4+ T cells from blood. The clonotype originates from a human donor in good health. V usage is TRBV30 and J usage is TRBJ2-2, with a tentative D call TRBD1 (6 bases). CDR3 amino acids: CAWTAQGYTGELFF. CDR3 sequence (DNA): TGTGCCTGGACCGCACAGGGATACACCGGGGAGCTGTTTTTT.